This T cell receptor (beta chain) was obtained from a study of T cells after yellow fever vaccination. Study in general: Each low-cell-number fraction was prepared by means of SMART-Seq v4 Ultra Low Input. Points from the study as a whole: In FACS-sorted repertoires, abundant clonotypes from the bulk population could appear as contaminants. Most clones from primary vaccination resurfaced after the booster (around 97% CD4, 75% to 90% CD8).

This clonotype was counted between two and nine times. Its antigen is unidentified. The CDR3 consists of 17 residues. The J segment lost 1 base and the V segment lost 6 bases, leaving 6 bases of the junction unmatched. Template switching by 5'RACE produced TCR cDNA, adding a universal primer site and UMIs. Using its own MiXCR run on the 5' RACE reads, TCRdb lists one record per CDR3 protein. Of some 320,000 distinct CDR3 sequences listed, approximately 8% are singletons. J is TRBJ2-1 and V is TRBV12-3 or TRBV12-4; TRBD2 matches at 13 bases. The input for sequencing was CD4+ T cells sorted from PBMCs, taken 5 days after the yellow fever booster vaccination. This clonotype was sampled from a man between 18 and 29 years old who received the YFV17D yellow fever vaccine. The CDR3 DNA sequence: TGTGCCAGCAGCAGGACTAGCGGGGGCGAATCCTACAATGAGCAGTTCTTC. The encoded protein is CASSRTSGGESYNEQFF.